The sequence of this T cell receptor beta chain was determined in a study of blood T cell repertoires in COVID-19. In the study overall: COVID-19 samples, acute and convalescent, were from the United States, Italy and Spain. T cells, B-cell-depleted T cells, or PBMCs supplied cDNA or gDNA.

The V and J ends lost 5 bases and 3 bases, in that order; junction bases with no gene match: 7. This CDR3 region has 15 residues. Germline V gene data show CDR1 as MNHEY and CDR2 as SVGAGI. Source study methods: Estimated nucleated cell counts came from reference gene primer amplification. Assay: immunoSEQ multiplex PCR; the TCRdb copy retains only in-frame clones and omits some. From that table come the V and J calls and clone size; the DNA was used to work out D and trimming. The table records around 100,000 clones, roughly nine tenths of them present only once. The rearrangement joins TRBV6-5 to TRBJ2-3, with TRBD2 identical over 8 bases. The sample consisted of peripheral blood. The TCR sequence derives from a man in his forties or fifties with active COVID-19. The CDR3 DNA reads as TGTGCCAGCAGTCACCCGGGAGGGGGTACAGATACGCAGTATTTT. This sequence encodes CASSHPGGGTDTQYF.